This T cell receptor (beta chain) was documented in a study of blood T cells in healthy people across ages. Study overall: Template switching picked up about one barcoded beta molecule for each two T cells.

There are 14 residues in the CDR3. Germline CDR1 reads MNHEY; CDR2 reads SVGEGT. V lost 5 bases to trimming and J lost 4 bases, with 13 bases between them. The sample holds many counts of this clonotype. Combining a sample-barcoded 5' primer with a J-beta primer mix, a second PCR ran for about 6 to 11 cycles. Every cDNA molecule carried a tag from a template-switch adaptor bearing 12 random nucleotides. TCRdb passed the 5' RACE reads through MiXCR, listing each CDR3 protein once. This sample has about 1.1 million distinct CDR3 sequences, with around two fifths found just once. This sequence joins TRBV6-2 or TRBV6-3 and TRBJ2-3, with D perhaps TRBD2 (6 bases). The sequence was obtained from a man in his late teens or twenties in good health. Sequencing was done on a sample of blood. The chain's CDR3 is CASSPRLGADTQYF. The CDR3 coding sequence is TGTGCCAGCAGTCCCCGACTAGGAGCAGATACGCAGTATTTT.